This record covers a single T cell receptor (beta chain). Its antigen is unknown. Base qualities are missing; no much larger clone stands one base away. The entry originates in a study of blood T cell repertoires in COVID-19 (dated by TCRdb to between 2020 and 2021). In terms of the full investigation: Samples covering the acute and convalescent phases of COVID-19 were provided by collaborators in the United States, Italy and Spain. Subjects who had been exposed to COVID-19, were actively infected with it, or had recovered from it provided the deeply sampled blood TCRbeta repertoires that made up the dataset. The repertoires were released in a freely available public database meant as a resource for research on the immune response to SARS-CoV-2. The material from the prospective study consisted of cDNA or gDNA derived from T cells, B-cell-depleted T cells, or PBMCs. Where available, HLA class I and class II types were taken from metadata supplied by the sample provider and were not determined by assay-based typing. The samples were drawn from two sources: the first 160 participants of the ongoing ImmuneRACE study, and 1,200 or so subjects contributed by 6 global collaborators. Nearly every sample came with metadata listing a de-identified subject ID, COVID-19 status, age in years and sex. Study-level results and caveats: How much clinical and demographic metadata was included differed by source and by participant, and the metadata was provided uncurated.

The immunoSEQ Assay, a bias-controlled multiplex PCR, was used to amplify TCRbeta CDR3 regions from genomic DNA. For the original study's pipeline: Nucleated cell counts per sample were estimated from amplification of reference gene primers within the assay. Sequence reads were collapsed and filtered to measure the absolute abundance of every unique TCRbeta CDR3 rearrangement. For each sample, productive Simpson clonality was calculated by taking the square root of Simpson's diversity index across productive rearrangements. Sourced from immuneACCESS, this table was stored by TCRdb with only in-frame sequences that have V and J called. A share of the clones is absent; for the studies checked, an unresolved V gene accounts for under half, and the remainder has no known explanation. That table gives V, J and clone size, and the DNA gave D and trimming. The sample includes 200,000 to 250,000 clones, with 75% to 90% observed a single time. The ten largest clones capture around 3.6% of the sample.

In the prospective study, participants were about 18 to 95 years old, resided in about two dozen geographic areas of the United States, and were enrolled through a virtual design. In the prospective study, cohorts were assigned on the basis of participant-reported clinical history obtained from a screening survey and a study questionnaire. Exposed participants were defined as having been in contact with someone with a PCR-confirmed or clinician-diagnosed COVID-19 case within 2 weeks of study entry. Mobile phlebotomists in the prospective study collected whole blood, serum and a nasopharyngeal or oropharyngeal swab from every participant. Participants in the prospective study had the option to provide additional blood draws and questionnaires over a roughly 2-month period. Before DNA extraction, prospective study blood samples were shipped either frozen or at room temperature. The CDR3 starts with the cysteine, ends with the phenylalanine, and has 14 residues. Only the CDR3 portion is preserved as DNA: 42 bases, with reading frame beginning at the first base. Per the germline V gene (reference sequence), LNHDA is the CDR1 and SQIVND is the CDR2. V is cut by 9 bases and J by 2 bases, and the space between the germline ends is 17 bases.

The sequence came from a woman in her 30s who had been exposed to COVID-19. The rearrangement combines TRBV19 with TRBJ2-7; TRBD1 could be the D gene, as 6 bases match. The sample consisted of PBMCs or T cells enriched from blood (not recorded which). In nucleotides, the sequence is TGTGCCAGACGGTACAGGGTTTTCACCTACGAGCAGTACTTC. This gives the protein CARRYRVFTYEQYF. Outside the CDR3, residues come from the reference TRBV19 and TRBJ2-7 proteins, so the full variable domain is: DGGITQSPKYLFRKEGQNVTLSCEQNLNHDAMYWYRQDPGQGLRLIYYSQIVNDFQKGDIAEGYSVSREKKESFPLTVTSAQKNPTAFYLCARRYRVFTYEQYFGPGTRLTVT.